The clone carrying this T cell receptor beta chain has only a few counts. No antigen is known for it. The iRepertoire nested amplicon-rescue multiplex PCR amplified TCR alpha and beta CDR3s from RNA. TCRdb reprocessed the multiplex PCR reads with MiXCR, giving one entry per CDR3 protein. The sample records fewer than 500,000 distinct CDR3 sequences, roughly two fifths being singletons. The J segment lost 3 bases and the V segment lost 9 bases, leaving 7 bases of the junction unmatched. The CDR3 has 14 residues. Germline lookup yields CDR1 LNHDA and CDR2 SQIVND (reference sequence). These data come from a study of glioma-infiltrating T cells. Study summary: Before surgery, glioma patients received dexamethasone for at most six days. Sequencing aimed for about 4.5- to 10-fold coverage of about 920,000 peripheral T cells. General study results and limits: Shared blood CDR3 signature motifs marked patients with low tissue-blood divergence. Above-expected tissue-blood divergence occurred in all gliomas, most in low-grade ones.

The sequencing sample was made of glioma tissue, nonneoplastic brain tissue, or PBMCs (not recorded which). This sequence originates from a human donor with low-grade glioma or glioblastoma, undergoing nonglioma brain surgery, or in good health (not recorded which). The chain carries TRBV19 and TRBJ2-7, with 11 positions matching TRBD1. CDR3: CARRRTGGFYEQYF. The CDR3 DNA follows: TGTGCCAGACGAAGGACAGGGGGCTTCTACGAGCAGTACTTC.